This T cell receptor (beta chain) emerged from a study of Graves' ophthalmopathy and Graves' hyperthyroidism. Turning to the study itself: Peripheral blood sampling preceded any treatment and occurred at initial diagnosis.

Aged 18 to 65, the patients with hyperthyroidism had under 2 months' duration and were newly diagnosed. PBMCs came from less than 12 ml of fresh peripheral blood. Findings of the study overall: Ophthalmopathy progression was predicted with 55% to 71% sensitivity and about 72% specificity.

This clonotype was counted ten times or more. Its specificity is unknown. The TCR beta CDR3 regions underwent amplification from RNA transcripts. The first-round RT-PCR employed HTBI primers together with the Qiagen OneStep RT-PCR kit. A multiplex PCR was then performed as the second round. MiXCR was run by TCRdb on the multiplex PCR reads, yielding one entry per CDR3 protein. The profile covers hundreds of thousands of distinct CDR3 sequences, with 22% appearing a single time and around 6.5% taken by the ten largest. J gave up 2 bases and V 6 bases, and 1 base lay outside the gene matches. This CDR3 has 14 residues. Germline values: CDR1 MNHEY, CDR2 SVGAGI.

The rearrangement links TRBV6-5 to TRBJ2-6; TRBD2 agrees at 7 bases. The sample was peripheral blood. This TCR came from a woman aged 18-29 years with stable Graves' hyperthyroidism. Some clones in this sample may be carry-over from other donors' samples. CDR3 DNA: TGTGCCAGCAGGCTAGCGGCTGGGGCCAACGTCCTGACTTTC. Translated, it gives CASRLAAGANVLTF.